The clone carrying this TCR beta chain appeared a few times. Its antigen is as yet unknown. Sorting recovered naive CD8 T cells on a CD8+CD4-CCR7+CD45RA+ profile. The CDR3 contains 16 residues. This record comes from a study of molecular identifiers for immune sequencing clone quantification. About the study: Replicate runs used RNA from about 19,000 or 110,000 naive CD8 cells, which was split five ways into aliquots, and four of those aliquots were then sequenced.

Bulk libraries came from a prior protocol with listed TCR primers. Via MiXCR, TCRdb re-called the PCR reads, giving one row per CDR3 protein. The sample comprises just under 650,000 distinct CDR3 sequences, roughly 21% of which are singletons, and under 0.95% rests with the top ten. General study findings and limits: With a barcode shared among identical TCR molecules, highly expanded clone sizes could be underestimated.

The clonotype comes from a human donor in good health. Some libraries in this study had Jurkat cell RNA spiked in. Specimen: naive CD8+ T cells from blood, with Jurkat cell RNA spiked in. Specified subset: FACS-sorted CD8+CD4-CCR7+CD45RA+ naive T cells. The V call is TRBV21-1, the J call TRBJ2-1; the listed D gene, TRBD2, was not tested against the DNA. TRBV21-1 is noted as a pseudogene. The CDR3 DNA sequence: TGTGCCAGCAGCAAAGGGTGTCCGGGAGGGCCCCGTGAGCAGTTCTTC. It is translated as CASSKGCPGGPREQFF.